Presented here are 11 T cell receptor beta chains from one specimen sequenced in a study of blood T cell repertoires in COVID-19. Generated by immunoSEQ multiplex PCR, the TCRdb table keeps only in-frame clones and is missing some. The sample contains roughly 140,000 clones, more than 80% of which appear only once. The sample consisted of PBMCs or T cells enriched from blood (not recorded which). The receptors were gathered from a woman aged 18-29 years who had been exposed to COVID-19.

This chain links TRBV5-1 with TRBJ2-6; 7 bases align to TRBD1. This CDR3 comprises 17 residues. CDR1 SGHRS and CDR2 YFSETQ come from the germline V gene. Germline trimming cut 3 bases from V and 0 bases from J; bases unmatched to any gene: 6. CDR3 in DNA: TGCGCCAGCAGCTCCTCCCGGACAGGCTCTGGGGCCAACGTCCTGACTTTC. Translation: CASSSSRTGSGANVLTF.

The V and J genes are TRBV19 and TRBJ2-2; D call uncertain. Germline assignment: CDR1 LNHDA and CDR2 SQIVND (reference sequence). This CDR3 contains 16 residues. V was shortened by 5 bases and J by 3 bases, with 16 bases between the two germline ends. The CDR3, as DNA: TGTGCCAGTAGTTTTATCAGACAAGACGACACCGGGGAGCTGTTTTTT. Translated: CASSFIRQDDTGELFF.

The chain joins TRBV7-9 to TRBJ1-1; D possibly corresponds to TRBD1 (5 bases). Trimming removed 5 bases at V and 10 bases at J, with 20 bases between. In germline, CDR1 is SEHNR, CDR2 FQNEAQ (reference sequence). The CDR3 spans 14 residues. The CDR3, as DNA: TGTGCCAGCAGCACCCGGGACTCCCCAAAGGGAGCTTTCTTT. Its protein product is CASSTRDSPKGAFF.

The chain carries TRBV7-3 and TRBJ2-3; weak D call: TRBD2 (6 bases). The CDR3 extends over 13 amino acids. Trimming cost V 6 bases and J 5 bases, with 12 bases left between them. Germline V CDR1 and CDR2: SGHTA, FQGTGA. In DNA form, the CDR3 reads TGTGCCAGCAGGTCGGGAGTAGGAGATACGCAGTATTTT. Translating gives CASRSGVGDTQYF.

The table lists this clone with a few counts. V is TRBV15 and J is TRBJ2-7, with TRBD2 as a possible D gene (6 bases). V lost 1 base and J lost 4, with 17 bases in between. The CDR3 runs 16 residues. Germline V CDR1 and CDR2: LNHNV, YYDKDF (reference sequence). The CDR3 is CATSRVGRDPSYEQYF. Written as DNA, the CDR3 is TGTGCCACCAGCAGAGTCGGGCGGGACCCCAGTTACGAGCAGTACTTC.

This chain connects TRBV4-2 to TRBJ2-3, with D maybe TRBD2 (6 bases). With 1 base removed from V and 4 bases from J, the gap between germline ends came to 18 bases. Germline CDR1 reads LGHNA; CDR2 reads YNFKEQ. This CDR3 comprises 17 residues. The CDR3 is CASSQVFITGDPDTQYF. DNA for the CDR3: TGTGCCAGCAGCCAAGTTTTCATAACGGGAGACCCAGATACGCAGTATTTT.

This chain uses TRBV7-2 with TRBJ2-1; D possibly corresponds to TRBD2 (6 bases). V was clipped by 5 bases and J by 2 bases, with 13 bases between them. This CDR3 is built from 15 residues. Germline lookup yields CDR1 SGHTA and CDR2 FQGNSA. CDR3 coding DNA: TGTGCCAGCAGCCCTCCCGGAGGGCCCTACAATGAGCAGTTCTTC. Encoded protein: CASSPPGGPYNEQFF.

The J gene is TRBJ1-2, the V gene TRBV29-1, with no clear D. There are 12 residues in the CDR3. V lost 5 bases, J lost 5 bases, and 12 bases lay in between. CDR1 is SQVTM, CDR2 ANQGSEA, per germline. CDR3 loop: CSVQSVEYGYTF. The CDR3, as DNA: TGCAGCGTTCAATCGGTGGAGTATGGCTACACCTTC. Based on the CDR3 plus reference TRBV29-1 and TRBJ1-2, the full variable domain is SAVISQKPSRDICQRGTSLTIQCQVDSQVTMMFWYRQQPGQSLTLIATANQGSEATYESGFVIDKFPISRPNLTFSTLTVSNMSPEDSSIYLCSVQSVEYGYTFGSGTRLTVV.

The chain uses TRBV10-3 and TRBJ1-3; 12 positions agree with TRBD1. The length of the CDR3 is 21 residues. Trimming removed 3 bases from V and 4 bases from J; junction bases left unmatched: 19. The germline V gene encodes CDR1 ENHRY and CDR2 SYGVKD. The CDR3 nucleotides are TGTGCCATCAGTGAACCAATCGGTGGGACAGGGGGCGCGAAGAGGGGAAACACCATATATTTT. As protein: CAISEPIGGTGGAKRGNTIYF.

The gene calls are TRBV7-2 and TRBJ2-3, with TRBD2 matching over 10 bases. Germline loops: CDR1 SGHTA, CDR2 FQGNSA. CDR3 size: 15 residues. Trimming cost V 3 bases and J 5 bases; bases outside gene matches: 5. The CDR3 loop is CASSFASSGRDTQYF. CDR3 DNA sequence: TGTGCCAGCAGCTTTGCTTCTAGCGGGAGAGATACGCAGTATTTT.

The chain recombines TRBV5-1 with TRBJ1-5; 8 nucleotides agree with TRBD1. CDR1 and CDR2 (germline): SGHRS, YFSETQ. V lost 3 bases, J lost 6 bases, and 8 bases stayed unmatched. The CDR3 is 15 residues long. The CDR3 nucleotides are TGCGCCAGCAGCTCGGGGACAGGCGGGAGTCAGCCCCAGCATTTT. It specifies CASSSGTGGSQPQHF.